These T cell receptor beta chains were read from a single sample in a study of Ad26.COV2.S vaccination and SARS-CoV-2 variants. Assay used: immunoSEQ multiplex PCR; TCRdb lists only in-frame clones, some missing. The data contain about 180,000 clones, roughly 87% of them seen just once; the ten biggest clones take up under 7.5%. The sample here was peripheral blood, taken after recovery from COVID-19. The receptors originated from a human donor who had recovered from COVID-19. The CDR3 runs from the conserved cysteine through the conserved F or W. A D gene is named only where the DNA matches it firmly. A row's size may be missing; if present it is once, few, many or a size class.

d_gene	abundance	len	v_gene	j_gene	CDR3nt	CDR3aa
TRBD2	NA	14	TRBV25-1	TRBJ2-7	TGTGCCAGCAGTCTTAGCGGGGGGGCCTGGGAGCAGTACTTC	CASSLSGGAWEQYF
NA	NA	13	TRBV6-5	TRBJ1-3	TGTGCCAGCAGGCAGGCCTCTGGAAACACCATATATTTT	CASRQASGNTIYF
NA	NA	12	TRBV19	TRBJ1-4	TGTGCCAGTAGTCAATCCTATGAAAAACTGTTTTTT	CASSQSYEKLFF
NA	few	12	TRBV3-1/TRBV3-2	TRBJ2-3	TGTGCCAGCAGCCAGCGCACAGATACGCAGTATTTT	CASSQRTDTQYF
NA	NA	13	TRBV16	TRBJ2-1	TGTGCCAGCAGCCCACGGGTCAACAATGAGCAGTTCTTC	CASSPRVNNEQFF
NA	once	12	TRBV27	TRBJ1-1	TGTGCCAGCAGTTTATTGGGTACTGAAGCTTTCTTT	CASSLLGTEAFF
TRBD2	NA	13	TRBV5-5	TRBJ2-5	TGTGCCAGCAGCTCCGGGAGGTACGAGACCCAGTACTTC	CASSSGRYETQYF
NA	once	12	TRBV2	TRBJ1-6	TGTGCCAGCTCGGGTCTCAATTCACCCCTCCACTTT	CASSGLNSPLHF
TRBD2	NA	15	TRBV10-3	TRBJ2-1	TGTGCCATCAGTGGGCGGGAGAGCGCCATGGGTGAGCAGTTCTTC	CAISGRESAMGEQFF
NA	NA	14	TRBV7-2	TRBJ2-3	TGTGCCAGCAGCTTAAATCCCCACACAGATACGCAGTATTTT	CASSLNPHTDTQYF
TRBD2	NA	15	TRBV6-5	TRBJ2-1	TGTGCCAGCAGCGTGTCTAGCGGGGGGATCAATGAGCAGTTCTTC	CASSVSSGGINEQFF
NA	once	11	TRBV2	TRBJ2-5	TGTGCCAGCAGCCTCCAAGAGACCCAGTACTTC	CASSLQETQYF
NA	NA	12	TRBV2	TRBJ2-7	TGTGCCAGCAGTGAACAGCGCTACGAGCAGTACTTC	CASSEQRYEQYF
NA	NA	15	TRBV11-1	TRBJ2-7	TGTGCCAGCAGTTCCAGTTTTGACCCCAGCTACGAGCAGTACTTC	CASSSSFDPSYEQYF
TRBD2	once	14	TRBV6-1	TRBJ2-5	TGTGCCAGCAGTGAACGGGGGGGCAGCCAGACCCAGTACTTC	CASSERGGSQTQYF
TRBD1	NA	16	TRBV6-4	TRBJ1-4	TGTGCCAGCAGTGACTCGATAGGGGGCTGGAGGGAAAAACTGTTTTTT	CASSDSIGGWREKLFF
NA	NA	17	TRBV27	TRBJ2-3	TGTGCCAGCAGTTCCGCCGACCGATATTCTAGCACAGATACGCAGTATTTT	CASSSADRYSSTDTQYF
TRBD1	NA	16	TRBV3-1/TRBV3-2	TRBJ1-1	TGTGCCAGCAGCCCGACAGGGGTTAGAGTGAACACTGAAGCTTTCTTT	CASSPTGVRVNTEAFF
NA	NA	13	TRBV6-5	TRBJ1-2	TGTGCCAGCAGTCATACGATTAACTATGGCTACACCTTC	CASSHTINYGYTF
TRBD2	NA	16	TRBV7-2	TRBJ2-1	TGTGCCAGCAGCCCGGGGACTACCCGGGACTACAATGAGCAGTTCTTC	CASSPGTTRDYNEQFF
TRBD2	NA	13	TRBV18	TRBJ2-3	TGTGCCAGCTCTGGACTAGCCACAGATACGCAGTATTTT	CASSGLATDTQYF
NA	once	14	TRBV6-1	TRBJ2-5	TGTGCCAGCAGTCCCCTAGCACCACAAGAGACCCAGTACTTC	CASSPLAPQETQYF
TRBD1	once	18	TRBV18	TRBJ1-5	TGTGCCAGCTCACAACTTCCGCTACAGGGGAGAGGCAATCAGCCCCAGCATTTT	CASSQLPLQGRGNQPQHF
TRBD1	NA	13	TRBV19	TRBJ1-1	TGTGCCAGTAGTTGGACAGGGAACACTGAAGCTTTCTTT	CASSWTGNTEAFF
TRBD2	NA	15	TRBV6-1	TRBJ2-7	TGTGCCAGCAGTGAAGATGGTAGCGGGGGCTACGAGCAGTACTTC	CASSEDGSGGYEQYF
NA	few	13	TRBV25-1	TRBJ2-7	TGTGCCAGCAGTGGGGGACGGCCTTACGAGCAGTACTTC	CASSGGRPYEQYF
TRBD2	NA	17	TRBV5-1	TRBJ2-5	TGCGCCAGCAGCTTGGGGCTTCTAGCGGGAGGGCAAGAGACCCAGTACTTC	CASSLGLLAGGQETQYF
NA	NA	14	TRBV18	TRBJ2-2	TGTGCCAGCTCACCACCGAGTAACACCGGGGAGCTGTTTTTT	CASSPPSNTGELFF
NA	once	15	TRBV5-1	TRBJ2-1	TGCGCCAGCAGCTTGGATAGACCCTCCTACAATGAGCAGTTCTTC	CASSLDRPSYNEQFF
TRBD1	NA	16	TRBV30	TRBJ1-5	TGTGCCTGGGCTCGACAGGGACGATATAGCAATCAGCCCCAGCATTTT	CAWARQGRYSNQPQHF
TRBD2	once	15	TRBV27	TRBJ2-4	TGTGCCAGCAGTTTAAGTGCGGGAGTTGTAGACATTCAGTACTTC	CASSLSAGVVDIQYF
NA	NA	16	TRBV14	TRBJ2-2	TGTGCCAGCAGCCATTTCCCCAGGGTTAGCACCGGGGAGCTGTTTTTT	CASSHFPRVSTGELFF
NA	NA	12	TRBV19	TRBJ2-2	TGTGCCAGTACCCCCAGGGCAGGGGAGCTGTTTTTT	CASTPRAGELFF